This paragraph covers one T cell receptor beta chain sequence. The antigen is unknown. As the sequencing template, cDNA was produced by extracting RNA and reverse transcribing it. Libraries were prepared by immunoSEQ multiplex PCR; TCRdb keeps only in-frame clonotypes and omits some of them. The table records about 140,000 clones, 65% to 90% of them present only once. Stated treatment: oral pan-JAK inhibitor, 5-10 mg twice daily. Lesional scalp tissue (obtained by punch biopsy) and peripheral blood were collected from alopecia areata patients. V lost 6 bases to trimming and J lost 0 bases, with 9 bases between them. There are 15 residues in the CDR3. Germline CDR1 and CDR2: ENHRY and SYGVKD. The source of the sample is a study of CD8+ T cells in alopecia areata. For the study at large: The drug, oral tofacitinib, was given to treated patients at 5 to 10 mg twice daily.

Study-wide findings and caveats: Scalp clonality dropped significantly under tofacitinib, as did expanded CD8+ top-100 clones. Scalp samples also contribute reads from the resident alphabeta T cells found in normal skin.

The rearrangement joins TRBV10-3 to TRBJ2-6; D ambiguous. The specimen comprised CD8+ T cells sorted from blood, sampled at week 4, from a patient treated with tofacitinib. This receptor was taken from a human donor with alopecia areata. The CDR3 loop reads CAIRDLFSGANVLTF. Written as DNA, the CDR3 is TGTGCCATCAGGGACCTGTTCTCTGGGGCCAACGTCCTGACTTTC.